Each of the 2 T cell receptor beta chains below was sequenced from the same sample in a study of T cell responses to AZD1222 COVID-19 vaccine. TCRdb's table, derived via immunoSEQ multiplex PCR, lists solely in-frame clones and lacks some. This table holds roughly 87,000 clones, about nine tenths found once. Here the sequenced sample was peripheral blood, taken 28 days after the second AZD1222 dose. The receptors shown here come from an adult who received the AZD1222 COVID-19 vaccine.

The J gene is TRBJ1-2, the V gene TRBV6-6; possibly TRBD1 for D (5 bases). V lost 11 bases and J 0 bases, leaving 13 bases between the germline ends. The CDR3 covers 13 residues. Germline CDR1 MNHNY, CDR2 SVGAGI (reference sequence). The CDR3 coding sequence is TGTGCCGAAAACGCGGGACCTAACTATGGCTACACCTTC. It specifies CAENAGPNYGYTF.

With respect to this clone: One end of the junction does not line up with germline, which may come from a read error. V usage is TRBV7-7 and J usage is TRBJ2-5; D perhaps matches TRBD2 (5 bases). The CDR3 is made up of 17 amino acids. Germline CDR1 reads SSHAT; CDR2 reads FNYEAQ (reference sequence). CDR3: CASSLGLSSRGQETQYF. DNA for the CDR3: TGTGCTAGCAGCTTAGGGCTGTCTAGTCGGGGTCAAGAGACCCAGTACTTC. Together with reference TRBV7-7 and TRBJ2-5, the CDR3 gives the full variable domain: GAGVSQSPRYKVTKRGQDVTLRCDPISSHATLYWYQQALGQGPEFLTYFNYEAQPDKSGLPSDRFSAERPEGSISTLTIQRTEQRDSAMYRCASSLGLSSRGQETQYFGPGTRLLVL.